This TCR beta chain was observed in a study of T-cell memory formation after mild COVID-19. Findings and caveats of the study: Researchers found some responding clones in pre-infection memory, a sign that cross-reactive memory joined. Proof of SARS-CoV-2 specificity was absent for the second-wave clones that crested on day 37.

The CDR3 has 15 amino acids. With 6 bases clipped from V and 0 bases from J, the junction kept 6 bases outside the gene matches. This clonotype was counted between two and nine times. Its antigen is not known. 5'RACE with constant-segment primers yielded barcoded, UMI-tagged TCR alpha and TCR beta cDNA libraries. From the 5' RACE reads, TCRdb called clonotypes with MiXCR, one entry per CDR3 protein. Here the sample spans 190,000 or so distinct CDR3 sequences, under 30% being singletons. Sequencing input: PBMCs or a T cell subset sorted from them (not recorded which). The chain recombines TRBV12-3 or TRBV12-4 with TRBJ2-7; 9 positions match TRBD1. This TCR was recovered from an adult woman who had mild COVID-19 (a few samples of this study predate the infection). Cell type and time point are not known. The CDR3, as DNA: TGTGCCAGCAGGTATACAGGGGGCGCCTCCTACGAGCAGTACTTC. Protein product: CASRYTGGASYEQYF.